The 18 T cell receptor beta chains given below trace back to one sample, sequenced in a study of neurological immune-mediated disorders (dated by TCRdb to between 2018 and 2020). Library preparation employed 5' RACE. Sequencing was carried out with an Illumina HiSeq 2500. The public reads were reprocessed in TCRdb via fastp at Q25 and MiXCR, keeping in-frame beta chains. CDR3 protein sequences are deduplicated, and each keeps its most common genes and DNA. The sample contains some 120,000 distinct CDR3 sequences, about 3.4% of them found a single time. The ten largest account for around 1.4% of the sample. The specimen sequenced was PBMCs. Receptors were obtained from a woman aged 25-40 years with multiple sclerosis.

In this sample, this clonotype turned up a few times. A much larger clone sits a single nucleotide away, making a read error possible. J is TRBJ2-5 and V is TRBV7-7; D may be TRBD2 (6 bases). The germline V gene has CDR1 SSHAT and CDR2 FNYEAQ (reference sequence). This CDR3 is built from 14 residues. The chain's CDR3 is CASSLAGTSETRYF. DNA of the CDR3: TGTGCCAGCAGCTTAGCCGGGACTTCAGAGACCCGGTACTTC. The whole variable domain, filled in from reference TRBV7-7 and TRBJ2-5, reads GAGVSQSPRYKVTKRGQDVTLRCDPISSHATLYWYQQALGQGPEFLTYFNYEAQPDKSGLPSDRFSAERPEGSISTLTIQRTEQRDSAMYRCASSLAGTSETRYFGPGTRLLVL.

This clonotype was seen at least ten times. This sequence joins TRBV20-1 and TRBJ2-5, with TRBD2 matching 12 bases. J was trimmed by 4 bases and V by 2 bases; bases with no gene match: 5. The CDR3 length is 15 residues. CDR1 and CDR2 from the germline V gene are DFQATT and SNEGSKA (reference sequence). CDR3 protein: CSARLAGGQGETQYF. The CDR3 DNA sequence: TGCAGTGCTAGACTAGCGGGGGGGCAGGGAGAGACCCAGTACTTC.

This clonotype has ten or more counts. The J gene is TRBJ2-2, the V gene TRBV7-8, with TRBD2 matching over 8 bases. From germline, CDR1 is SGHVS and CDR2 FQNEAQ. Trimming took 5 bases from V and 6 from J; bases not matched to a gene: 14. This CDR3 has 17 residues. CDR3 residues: CASSVLLSREGPGELFF. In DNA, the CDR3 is TGTGCCAGCAGCGTCCTCTTAAGTCGGGAGGGCCCCGGGGAGCTGTTTTTT.

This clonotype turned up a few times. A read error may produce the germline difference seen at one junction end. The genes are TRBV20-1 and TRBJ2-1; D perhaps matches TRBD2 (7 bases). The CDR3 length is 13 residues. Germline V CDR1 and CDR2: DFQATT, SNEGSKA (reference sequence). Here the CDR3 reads CSARDTLMGGQSF. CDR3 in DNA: TGCAGTGCTAGAGATACATTGATGGGGGGGCAGTCCTTC.

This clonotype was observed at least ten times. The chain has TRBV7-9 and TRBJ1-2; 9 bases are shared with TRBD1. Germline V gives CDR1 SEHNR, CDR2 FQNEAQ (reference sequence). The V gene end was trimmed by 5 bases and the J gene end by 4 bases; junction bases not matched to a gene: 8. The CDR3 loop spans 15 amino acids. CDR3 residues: CASSGRDRELYGYTF. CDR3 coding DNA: TGTGCCAGCAGCGGGCGGGACAGGGAACTCTATGGCTACACCTTC.

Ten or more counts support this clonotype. The CDR3 sequence: CASSRDQTSTDTQYF. The CDR3 DNA reads TGTGCCAGCAGCCGGGACCAGACTAGCACAGATACGCAGTATTTT. V usage is TRBV7-2 and J usage is TRBJ2-3, with D perhaps matching TRBD1 or TRBD2 (5 bases each). V was cut by 5 bases and J by 0 bases, with 12 bases left in between. This CDR3 contains 15 residues. The germline gives CDR1 SGHTA, CDR2 FQGNSA.

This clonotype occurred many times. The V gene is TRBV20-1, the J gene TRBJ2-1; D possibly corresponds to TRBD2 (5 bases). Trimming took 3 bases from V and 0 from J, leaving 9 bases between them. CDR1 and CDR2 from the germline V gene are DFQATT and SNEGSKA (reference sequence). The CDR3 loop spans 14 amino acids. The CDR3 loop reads CSARMDFSYNEQFF. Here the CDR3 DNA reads TGCAGTGCTAGGATGGACTTCTCCTACAATGAGCAGTTCTTC.

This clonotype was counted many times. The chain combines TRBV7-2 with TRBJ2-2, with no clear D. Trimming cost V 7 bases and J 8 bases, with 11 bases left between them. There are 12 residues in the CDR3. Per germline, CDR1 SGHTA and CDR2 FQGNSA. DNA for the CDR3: TGTGCCAGCAACCCCATCTCTGGGGAGCTGTTTTTT. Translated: CASNPISGELFF.

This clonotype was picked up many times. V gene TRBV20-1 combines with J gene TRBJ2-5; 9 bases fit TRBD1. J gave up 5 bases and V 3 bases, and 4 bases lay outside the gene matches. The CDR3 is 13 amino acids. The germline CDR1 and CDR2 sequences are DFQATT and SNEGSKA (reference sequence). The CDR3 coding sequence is TGCAGTGCTAGGACAGGGGGTTTGGAGACCCAGTACTTC. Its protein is CSARTGGLETQYF.

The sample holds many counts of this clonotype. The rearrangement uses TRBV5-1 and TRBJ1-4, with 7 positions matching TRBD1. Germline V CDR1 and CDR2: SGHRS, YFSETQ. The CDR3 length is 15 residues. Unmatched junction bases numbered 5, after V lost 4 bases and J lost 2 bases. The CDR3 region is CASSRSTGTNEKLFF. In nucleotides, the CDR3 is TGCGCCAGCAGCCGGTCGACAGGGACTAATGAAAAACTGTTTTTT.

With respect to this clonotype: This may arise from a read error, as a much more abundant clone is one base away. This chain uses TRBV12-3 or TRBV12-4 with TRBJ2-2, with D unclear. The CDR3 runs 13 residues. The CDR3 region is CVSRELDTGELFF. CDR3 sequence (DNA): TGTGTCAGCAGAGAGCTCGACACCGGGGAGCTGTTTTTT.

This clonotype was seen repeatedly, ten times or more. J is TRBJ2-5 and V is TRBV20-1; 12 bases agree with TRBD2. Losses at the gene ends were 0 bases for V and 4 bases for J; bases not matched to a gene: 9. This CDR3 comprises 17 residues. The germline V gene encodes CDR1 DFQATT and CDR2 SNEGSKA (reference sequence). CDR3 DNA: TGCAGTGCTAGAGACCCTAGCGGGAGGGTTGGGTCAGAGACCCAGTACTTC. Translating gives CSARDPSGRVGSETQYF.

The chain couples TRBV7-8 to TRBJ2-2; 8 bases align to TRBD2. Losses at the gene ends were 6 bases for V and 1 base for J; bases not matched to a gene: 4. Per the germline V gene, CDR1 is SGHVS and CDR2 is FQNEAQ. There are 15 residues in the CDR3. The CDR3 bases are TGTGCCAGCAGGTCCGGGAGGGTGAACACCGGGGAGCTGTTTTTT. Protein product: CASRSGRVNTGELFF.

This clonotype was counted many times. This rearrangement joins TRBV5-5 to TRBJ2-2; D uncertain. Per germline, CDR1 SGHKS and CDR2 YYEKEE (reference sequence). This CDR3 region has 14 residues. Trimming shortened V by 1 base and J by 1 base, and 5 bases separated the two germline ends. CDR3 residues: CASSLKENTGELFF. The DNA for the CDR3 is TGTGCCAGCAGCTTGAAAGAGAACACCGGGGAGCTGTTTTTT.

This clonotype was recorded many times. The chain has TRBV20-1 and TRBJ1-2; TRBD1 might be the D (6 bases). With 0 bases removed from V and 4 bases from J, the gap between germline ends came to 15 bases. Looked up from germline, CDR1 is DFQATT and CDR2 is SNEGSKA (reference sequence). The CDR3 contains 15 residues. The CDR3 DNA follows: TGCAGTGCTAGAGATTTGAGACAGGAGATCTATGGCTACACCTTC. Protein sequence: CSARDLRQEIYGYTF.

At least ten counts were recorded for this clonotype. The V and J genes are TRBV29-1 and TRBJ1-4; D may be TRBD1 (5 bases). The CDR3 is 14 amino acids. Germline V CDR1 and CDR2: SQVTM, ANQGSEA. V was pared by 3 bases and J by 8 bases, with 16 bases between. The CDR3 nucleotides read TGCAGCGTTGAGGGTTTGGACTCAGGGGAAAAACTGTTTTTT. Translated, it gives CSVEGLDSGEKLFF. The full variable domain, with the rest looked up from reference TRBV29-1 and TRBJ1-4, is SAVISQKPSRDICQRGTSLTIQCQVDSQVTMMFWYRQQPGQSLTLIATANQGSEATYESGFVIDKFPISRPNLTFSTLTVSNMSPEDSSIYLCSVEGLDSGEKLFFGSGTQLSVL.

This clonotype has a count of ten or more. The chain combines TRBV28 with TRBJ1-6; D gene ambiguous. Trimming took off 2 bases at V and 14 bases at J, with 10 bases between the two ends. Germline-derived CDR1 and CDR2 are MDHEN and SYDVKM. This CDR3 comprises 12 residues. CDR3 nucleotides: TGTGCCAGCAGTTTAGAAGGACGGTCCCTCCACTTT. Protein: CASSLEGRSLHF.

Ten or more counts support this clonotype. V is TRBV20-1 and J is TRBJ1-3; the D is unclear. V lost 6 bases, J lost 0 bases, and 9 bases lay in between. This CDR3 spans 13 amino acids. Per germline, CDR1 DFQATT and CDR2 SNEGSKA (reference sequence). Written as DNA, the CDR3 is TGCAGTGCCAGGATTAGCTCTGGAAACACCATATATTTT. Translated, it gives CSARISSGNTIYF.